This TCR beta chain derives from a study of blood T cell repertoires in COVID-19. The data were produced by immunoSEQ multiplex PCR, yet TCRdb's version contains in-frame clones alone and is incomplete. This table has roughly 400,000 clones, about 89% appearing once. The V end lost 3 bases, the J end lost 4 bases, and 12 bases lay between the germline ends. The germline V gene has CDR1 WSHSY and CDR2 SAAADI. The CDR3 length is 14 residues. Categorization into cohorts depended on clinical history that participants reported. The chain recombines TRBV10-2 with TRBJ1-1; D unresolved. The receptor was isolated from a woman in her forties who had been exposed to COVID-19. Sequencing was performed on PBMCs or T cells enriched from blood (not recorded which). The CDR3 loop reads CASSDSGISTEAFF. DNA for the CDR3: TGCGCCAGCAGTGATTCAGGCATTAGCACTGAAGCTTTCTTT.